This T cell receptor (beta chain) was captured in a study of cytomegalovirus exposure and HLA in healthy donors. Study-level findings and limits: The classifier reportedly diagnosed cytomegalovirus status with high sensitivity and specificity. Cytomegalovirus-associated TCR beta chains were listed, numbering under 200.

The method was immunoSEQ multiplex PCR; TCRdb's version includes in-frame clones alone and lacks a portion of them. The sample has approximately 210,000 clones, around 86% seen once; the top ten hold approximately 1.5%. A remark on this clone: Its antigen remains unknown.

With V trimmed by 2 bases and J by 3 bases, 3 bases remained unmatched. The germline gives CDR1 SGHDT, CDR2 YYEEEE. This CDR3 contains 15 residues. The clonotype originates from a young woman in good health and CMV-seronegative. Sequences were obtained from PBMCs. The chain combines TRBV5-6 with TRBJ2-2; 8 bases are shared with TRBD1. The CDR3 region has the DNA TGTGCCAGCAGCTTTCAGGGGGCGCACACCGGGGAGCTGTTTTTT. Its protein is CASSFQGAHTGELFF.